This T cell receptor (beta chain) stems from a study of blood T cell repertoires in COVID-19. CDR1 WSHSY and CDR2 SAAADI come from the germline V gene. Trimming removed 9 bases at V and 5 bases at J, with 8 bases between. CDR3 length: 10 amino acids. Measured with immunoSEQ multiplex PCR; TCRdb has only the in-frame clones, and not every one. The data contain around 480,000 clones, 70% to 90% of them seen just once; the ten biggest clones take up 10% to 15%. The chain combines TRBV10-2 with TRBJ2-7; D is unresolved. This TCR came from a woman between 45 and 65 years old with COVID-19, enrolled during active disease. Sequencing was performed on peripheral blood. In nucleotides, the CDR3 is TGCGCCAGTCGTCTCGACGAGCAGTACTTC. This encodes CASRLDEQYF.